The rows below give T cell receptor beta chains drawn from one sample of a study of cytomegalovirus exposure and HLA in healthy donors. Libraries were prepared by immunoSEQ multiplex PCR; TCRdb keeps only in-frame clonotypes and omits some of them. The sample comprises over 95,000 clones, 70% to 80% of which are singletons, and 7.5% to 9% rests with the top ten. Sequencing used PBMCs. The receptors here all came from a female donor in good health and CMV-seronegative. CDR3s include the opening cysteine and the closing phenylalanine or tryptophan. A D gene is named only where the DNA matches it firmly. For some rows the clone size is stated as once, few or many, or as a class when expanded; others skip it.

TRBJ2-2 | TRBV7-8 | - | - | 17 | CASSYRTVGQNTGELFF | TGTGCCAGCAGCTACCGGACTGTGGGCCAGAACACCGGGGAGCTGTTTTTT
TRBJ2-7 | TRBV2 | - | TRBD2 | 17 | CASSARKVGLEIYEQYF | TGTGCCAGCAGTGCCCGGAAAGTGGGACTAGAGATCTACGAGCAGTACTTC
TRBJ1-2 | TRBV5-4 | few | - | 15 | CASSLGGGISYGYTF | TGTGCCAGCAGCTTGGGTGGAGGAATTTCCTATGGCTACACCTTC
TRBJ2-2 | TRBV11-3 | few | - | 15 | CASSGGTANTGELFF | TGTGCCAGCAGCGGGGGGACTGCGAACACCGGGGAGCTGTTTTTT
TRBJ2-3 | TRBV4-1 | - | TRBD2 | 18 | CASSQGYGLAGGTDTQYF | TGCGCCAGCAGCCAAGGTTACGGACTAGCGGGAGGCACAGATACGCAGTATTTT
TRBJ2-4 | TRBV5-4 | - | - | 20 | CASSLAPRSVEGGSQNIQYF | TGTGCCAGCAGCTTGGCCCCCCGGTCGGTGGAGGGGGGGAGTCAAAACATTCAGTACTTC
TRBJ2-7 | TRBV10-3 | - | TRBD2 | 14 | CAISPTSGLYEQYF | TGTGCCATCAGCCCGACTAGCGGCCTCTACGAGCAGTACTTC
TRBJ1-6 | TRBV15 | - | - | 16 | CATSRGRRRKYSPLHF | TGTGCCACCAGCAGAGGGCGGCGCCGAAAATACTCACCCCTCCACTTT
TRBJ1-3 | TRBV7-2 | - | TRBD1 | 16 | CASSEGQPSSGNTIYF | TGTGCCAGCAGCGAGGGACAGCCCAGCTCTGGAAACACCATATATTTT
TRBJ2-7 | TRBV29-1 | - | TRBD2 | 13 | CSVRGLAGPEQYF | TGCAGCGTTAGGGGGCTAGCGGGACCCGAGCAGTACTTC
TRBJ2-4 | TRBV7-9 | - | TRBD2 | 16 | CASSPSGAGVPNIQYF | TGTGCCAGCAGCCCGAGCGGGGCGGGAGTCCCAAACATTCAGTACTTC
TRBJ1-1 | TRBV30 | - | TRBD1 | 11 | CARNRGNEAFF | TGTGCCAGGAACAGGGGGAACGAAGCTTTCTTT
TRBJ1-4 | TRBV15 | - | TRBD1 | 16 | CATSRGAQGANEKLFF | TGTGCCACCAGCAGAGGAGCTCAGGGGGCAAATGAAAAACTGTTTTTT
TRBJ2-7 | TRBV30 | - | - | 16 | CAWSLSPGIVSWEQYF | TGTGCCTGGAGTCTATCCCCAGGGATCGTCTCGTGGGAGCAGTACTTC
TRBJ2-1 | TRBV11-2 | - | - | 18 | CASSLGLIGGRLENEQFF | TGTGCCAGCAGCTTAGGGTTAATAGGAGGGAGGCTGGAGAATGAGCAGTTCTTC
TRBJ2-4 | TRBV7-2 | few | - | 17 | CASSLTGRLIAKNIQYF | TGTGCCAGCAGCCTGACAGGAAGGCTAATAGCCAAAAACATTCAGTACTTC
TRBJ1-2 | TRBV5-1 | - | - | 15 | CASSLPPGDGGGYTF | TGCGCCAGCAGCTTACCCCCCGGCGATGGCGGTGGCTACACCTTC
TRBJ2-3 | TRBV7-9 | few | TRBD1 | 16 | CASSLLQGVRTDTQYF | TGTGCCAGCAGCTTACTTCAGGGGGTCCGCACAGATACGCAGTATTTT
TRBJ2-7 | TRBV7-2 | - | TRBD2 | 17 | CASSLAPLSPSGDEQYF | TGTGCCAGCAGCTTAGCCCCCTTATCCCCTAGCGGGGACGAGCAGTACTTC
TRBJ1-5 | TRBV15 | - | - | 15 | CATSREGGSNQPQHF | TGTGCCACCAGCAGAGAAGGGGGTAGCAATCAGCCCCAGCATTTT
TRBJ2-5 | TRBV5-1 | - | TRBD2 | 18 | CASSLAGTSGRIQETQYF | TGCGCCAGCAGCTTGGCCGGGACTAGCGGGAGAATACAAGAGACCCAGTACTTC
TRBJ2-5 | TRBV9 | - | - | 15 | CASSVNPGPGETQYF | TGTGCCAGCAGCGTAAATCCGGGCCCGGGGGAGACCCAGTACTTC
TRBJ1-2 | TRBV7-9 | - | - | 16 | CSSSLGGKPSNYGYTF | TGTTCCAGCAGCTTGGGAGGGAAGCCTTCTAACTATGGCTACACCTTC
TRBJ2-5 | TRBV5-4 | - | TRBD2 | 17 | CASSLFLSGRARETQYF | TGTGCCAGCAGCTTGTTTCTAAGCGGGAGGGCCCGAGAGACCCAGTACTTC
TRBJ2-1 | TRBV2 | - | TRBD2 | 17 | CASSESWASGAYNEQFF | TGTGCCAGCAGTGAAAGTTGGGCTAGCGGGGCTTACAATGAGCAGTTCTTC
TRBJ2-7 | TRBV7-3 | once | - | 13 | CASSVGGVEKQYF | TGTGCCAGCAGCGTAGGCGGGGTGGAGAAGCAGTACTTC
TRBJ2-7 | TRBV6-6 | - | - | 14 | CASSYPGAEDEQYF | TGTGCCAGCAGTTATCCGGGAGCAGAGGACGAGCAGTACTTC
TRBJ1-2 | TRBV11-2 | - | - | 13 | CASTPTGNYGYTF | TGTGCCAGCACCCCTACAGGGAACTATGGCTACACCTTC
TRBJ2-1 | TRBV7-9 | - | TRBD2 | 17 | CASSPGRTSGSKDEQFF | TGTGCCAGCAGCCCTGGTAGAACTAGCGGGAGTAAGGATGAGCAGTTCTTC
TRBJ2-7 | TRBV9 | once | TRBD2 | 16 | CASSTRGDGGSYEQYF | TGTGCCAGCAGCACCCGGGGGGACGGGGGCTCCTACGAGCAGTACTTC
TRBJ1-2 | TRBV7-6 | - | - | 14 | CASSLLESAYGYTF | TGTGCCAGCAGCTTATTAGAGAGCGCGTATGGCTACACCTTC
TRBJ2-7 | TRBV19 | - | - | 12 | CASSRPAYEQYF | TGTGCCAGTAGTAGGCCAGCCTACGAGCAGTACTTC
TRBJ1-3 | TRBV6-1 | - | - | 15 | CASRLYEGPGNTIYF | TGTGCCAGCAGACTTTACGAGGGTCCTGGAAACACCATATATTTT
TRBJ2-1 | TRBV5-1 | - | TRBD1 | 18 | CASSLAGTALLSYNEQFF | TGCGCCAGCAGCTTGGCCGGGACAGCCCTACTCTCCTACAATGAGCAGTTCTTC
TRBJ2-1 | TRBV29-1 | - | TRBD1 | 13 | CSVAGTGSGEQFF | TGCAGCGTTGCCGGGACAGGGTCAGGGGAGCAGTTCTTC
TRBJ2-3 | TRBV13 | few | - | 13 | CASSLGGVDTQYF | TGTGCCAGCAGCTTAGGGGGAGTGGATACGCAGTATTTT
TRBJ2-3 | TRBV5-1 | - | TRBD1 | 17 | CASSRGFGQGASDTQYF | TGCGCCAGCAGCCGGGGGTTCGGACAGGGGGCGTCAGATACGCAGTATTTT
TRBJ2-7 | TRBV7-8 | - | TRBD1 | 16 | CASSLDEGASWTEQYF | TGTGCCAGCAGCTTGGACGAGGGGGCGAGTTGGACCGAGCAGTACTTC
TRBJ1-2 | TRBV29-1 | - | TRBD1 | 17 | CSVEERGSGGNRYGYTF | TGCAGCGTTGAAGAGCGGGGTTCAGGGGGTAATCGGTATGGCTACACCTTC
TRBJ2-6 | TRBV7-3 | - | TRBD1 | 16 | CASSLQTGAGANVLTF | TGTGCCAGCAGCTTACAGACAGGGGCCGGGGCCAACGTCCTGACTTTC
TRBJ2-2 | TRBV5-4 | - | TRBD1 | 16 | CASSEGQGTNTGELFF | TGTGCCAGCAGCGAGGGACAGGGGACCAACACCGGGGAGCTGTTTTTT
TRBJ1-1 | TRBV7-2 | - | TRBD1 | 17 | CASSARQGLSLNTEAFF | TGTGCCAGCAGCGCGCGACAGGGATTGTCTTTGAACACTGAAGCTTTCTTT
TRBJ2-5 | TRBV30 | - | - | 14 | CAWSGGGKGETQYF | TGTGCCTGGAGTGGTGGGGGGAAAGGGGAGACCCAGTACTTC
TRBJ2-1 | TRBV5-5 | - | TRBD1 | 12 | CASSLNYRGQFF | TGTGCCAGCAGCTTGAATTACAGGGGGCAGTTCTTC
TRBJ1-2 | TRBV30 | - | - | 14 | CAWSVTGRGYDYTF | TGTGCCTGGAGTGTAACGGGGAGAGGGTATGACTACACCTTC
TRBJ2-1 | TRBV29-1 | - | TRBD1 | 15 | CSVPGQGATYNEQFF | TGCAGCGTTCCCGGCCAGGGGGCGACCTACAATGAGCAGTTCTTC